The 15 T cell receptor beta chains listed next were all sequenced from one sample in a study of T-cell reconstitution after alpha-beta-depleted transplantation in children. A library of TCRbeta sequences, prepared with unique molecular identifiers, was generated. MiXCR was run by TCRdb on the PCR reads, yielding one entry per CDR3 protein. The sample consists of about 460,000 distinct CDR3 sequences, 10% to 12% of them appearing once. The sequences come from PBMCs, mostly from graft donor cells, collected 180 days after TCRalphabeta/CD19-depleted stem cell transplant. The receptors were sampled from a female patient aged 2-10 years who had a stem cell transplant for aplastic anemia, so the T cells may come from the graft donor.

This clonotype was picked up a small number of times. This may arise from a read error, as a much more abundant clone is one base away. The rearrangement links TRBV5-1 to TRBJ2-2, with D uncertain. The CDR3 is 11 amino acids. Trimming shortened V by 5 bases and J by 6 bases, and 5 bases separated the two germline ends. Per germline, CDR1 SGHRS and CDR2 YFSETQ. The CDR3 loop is CASRDAGELFF. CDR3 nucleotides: TGCGCCAGCAGGGACGCCGGGGAGCTGTTTTTT.

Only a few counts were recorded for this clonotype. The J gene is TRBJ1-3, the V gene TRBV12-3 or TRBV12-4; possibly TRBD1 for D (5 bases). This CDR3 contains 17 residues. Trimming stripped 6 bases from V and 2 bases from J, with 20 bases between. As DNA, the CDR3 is TGTGCCAGCAGCCCCCGCGGGGCGCGTAACGCTGGAAACACCATATATTTT. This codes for CASSPRGARNAGNTIYF.

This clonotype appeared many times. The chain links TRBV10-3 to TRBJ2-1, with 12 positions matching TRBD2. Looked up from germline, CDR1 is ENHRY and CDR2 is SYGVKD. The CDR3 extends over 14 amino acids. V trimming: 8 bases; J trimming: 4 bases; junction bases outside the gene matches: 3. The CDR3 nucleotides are TGTGCCATCCGACTAGCGGGAGATTACAATGAGCAGTTCTTC. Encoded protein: CAIRLAGDYNEQFF.

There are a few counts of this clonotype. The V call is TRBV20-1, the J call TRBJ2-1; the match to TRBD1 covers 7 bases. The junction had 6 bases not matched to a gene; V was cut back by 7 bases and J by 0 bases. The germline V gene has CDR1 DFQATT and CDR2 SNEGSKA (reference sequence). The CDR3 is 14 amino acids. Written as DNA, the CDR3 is TGCAGTGATCTACAGGGGAGCTCCTACAATGAGCAGTTCTTC. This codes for CSDLQGSSYNEQFF.

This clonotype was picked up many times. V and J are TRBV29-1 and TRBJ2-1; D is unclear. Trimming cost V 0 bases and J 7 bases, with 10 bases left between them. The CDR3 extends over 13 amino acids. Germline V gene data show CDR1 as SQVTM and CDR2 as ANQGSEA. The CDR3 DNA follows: TGCAGCGTTGAAGACGCGTGGGGTAATGAGCAGTTCTTC. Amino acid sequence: CSVEDAWGNEQFF.

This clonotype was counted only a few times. This CDR3 is CASSLEMFGEGNQPQHF. CDR3 nucleotide sequence: TGTGCCAGCAGTTTGGAGATGTTCGGGGAGGGCAATCAGCCCCAGCATTTT. The chain couples TRBV28 to TRBJ1-5; unclear D gene. Trimming pared 3 bases from V and 2 bases from J, leaving 17 bases between. CDR1 is MDHEN and CDR2 is SYDVKM in the germline V gene. The length of the CDR3 is 17 residues.

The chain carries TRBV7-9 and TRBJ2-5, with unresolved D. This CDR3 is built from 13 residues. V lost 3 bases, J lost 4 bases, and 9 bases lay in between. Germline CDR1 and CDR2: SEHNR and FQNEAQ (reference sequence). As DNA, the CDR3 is TGTGCCAGCAGCTTGCTCCCTCCAGAGACCCAGTACTTC. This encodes CASSLLPPETQYF.

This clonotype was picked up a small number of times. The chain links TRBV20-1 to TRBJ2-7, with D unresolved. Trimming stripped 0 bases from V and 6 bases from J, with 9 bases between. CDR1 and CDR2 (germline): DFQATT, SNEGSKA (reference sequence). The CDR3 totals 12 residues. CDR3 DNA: TGCAGTGCTAGAGAAGTGTTGGGCGAGCAGTACTTC. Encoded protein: CSAREVLGEQYF.

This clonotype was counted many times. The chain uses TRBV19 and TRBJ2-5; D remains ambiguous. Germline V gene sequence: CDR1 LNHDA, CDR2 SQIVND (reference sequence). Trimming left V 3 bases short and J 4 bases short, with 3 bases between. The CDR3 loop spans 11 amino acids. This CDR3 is CASSIRETQYF. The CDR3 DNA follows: TGTGCCAGTAGTATCAGAGAGACCCAGTACTTC.

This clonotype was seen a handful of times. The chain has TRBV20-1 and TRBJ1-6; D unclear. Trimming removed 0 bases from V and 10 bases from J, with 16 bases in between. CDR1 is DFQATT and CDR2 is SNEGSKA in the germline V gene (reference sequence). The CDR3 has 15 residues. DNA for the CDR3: TGCAGTGCTAGAGATAGAGGCTGGCAGAGCTCACCCCTCCACTTT. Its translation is CSARDRGWQSSPLHF.

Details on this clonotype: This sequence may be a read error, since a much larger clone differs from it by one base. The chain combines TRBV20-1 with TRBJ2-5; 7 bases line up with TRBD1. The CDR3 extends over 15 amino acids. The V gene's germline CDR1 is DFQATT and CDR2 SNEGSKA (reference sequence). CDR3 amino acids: CCARDRAMTGETQYF. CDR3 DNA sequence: TGCTGTGCTAGAGATAGGGCTATGACAGGGGAGACCCAGTACTTC.

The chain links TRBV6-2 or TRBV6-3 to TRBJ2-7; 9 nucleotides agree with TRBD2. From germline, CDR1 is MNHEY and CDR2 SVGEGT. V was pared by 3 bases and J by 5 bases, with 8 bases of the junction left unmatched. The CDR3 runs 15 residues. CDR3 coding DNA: TGTGCCAGCAGTTATGGCGGGAGGGCCTATGACGAGCAGTACGTC. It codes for CASSYGGRAYDEQYV.

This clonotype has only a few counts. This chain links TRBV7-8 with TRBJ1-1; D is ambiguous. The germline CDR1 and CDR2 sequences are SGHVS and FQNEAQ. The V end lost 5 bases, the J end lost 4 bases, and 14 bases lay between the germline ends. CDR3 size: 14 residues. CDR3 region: CASSPRPPGTEAFF. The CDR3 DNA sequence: TGTGCCAGCAGCCCACGTCCGCCGGGCACTGAAGCTTTCTTT.

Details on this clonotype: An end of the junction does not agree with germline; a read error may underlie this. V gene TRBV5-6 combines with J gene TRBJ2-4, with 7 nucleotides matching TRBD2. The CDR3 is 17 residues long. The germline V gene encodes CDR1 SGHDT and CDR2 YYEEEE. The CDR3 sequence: CASSLMLRELAKNSQYF. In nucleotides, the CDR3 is TGTGCCAGCAGCTTGATGTTGCGGGAGCTAGCCAAAAACAGTCAGTACTTC.

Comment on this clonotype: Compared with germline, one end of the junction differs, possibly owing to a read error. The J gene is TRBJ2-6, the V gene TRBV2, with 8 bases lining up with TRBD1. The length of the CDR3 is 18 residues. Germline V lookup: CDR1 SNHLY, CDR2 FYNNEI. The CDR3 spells CACSSSDRAISGANVLTF. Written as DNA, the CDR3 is TGTGCCTGCAGTTCCTCGGACAGGGCGATCTCTGGGGCCAACGTCCTGACTTTC. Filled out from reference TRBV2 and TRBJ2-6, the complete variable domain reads EPEVTQTPSHQVTQMGQEVILRCVPISNHLYFYWYRQILGQKVEFLVSFYNNEISEKSEIFDDQFSVERPDGSNFTLKIRSTKLEDSAMYFCACSSSDRAISGANVLTFGAGSRLTVL.